The 24 T cell receptor beta chains listed next were all sequenced from one sample in a study of blood T cell repertoires in COVID-19. The repertoire was sequenced with immunoSEQ multiplex PCR; TCRdb's copy has only in-frame clones and lacks some. The sample has 150,000 to 200,000 clones, 80% to 90% seen once. Sequencing used peripheral blood. Receptors were obtained from a woman between 65 and 79 years old with COVID-19, enrolled during active disease.

The rearrangement links TRBV18 to TRBJ1-4; D unresolved. V lost 3 bases to trimming and J lost 10 bases, with 15 bases between them. The CDR3 has 14 residues. Germline CDR1 KGHSH, CDR2 LQKENI. CDR3 residues: CASSPGESYGKLFF. The CDR3 DNA sequence: TGTGCCAGCTCACCTGGGGAGTCTTATGGAAAACTGTTTTTT.

The chain links TRBV28 to TRBJ1-4; 7 bases match TRBD1. Germline V gene lookup returns CDR1 MDHEN and CDR2 SYDVKM. This CDR3 has 15 amino acids. J lost 1 base, V lost 9 bases, and 8 bases had no gene match. The CDR3 DNA follows: TGTGCCAGTACAAACCCAGGGGGAACTAATGAAAAACTGTTTTTT. It codes for CASTNPGGTNEKLFF.

V gene TRBV28 combines with J gene TRBJ1-3, with D uncertain. Germline CDR1 and CDR2: MDHEN and SYDVKM. Trimming stripped 5 bases from V and 5 bases from J, with 16 bases between. This CDR3 is built from 15 residues. This CDR3 is CASSPGRSGRNTIYF. The CDR3 nucleotides are TGTGCCAGCAGTCCGGGAAGGTCCGGCCGAAACACCATATATTTT.

The chain is built from TRBV6-6 and TRBJ2-1, with 8 nucleotides matching TRBD1. Germline assignment: CDR1 MNHNY and CDR2 SVGAGI (reference sequence). Trimming removed 2 bases from V and 8 bases from J; junction bases left unmatched: 2. This CDR3 contains 13 residues. CDR3: CASSYPTGDEQFF. CDR3 DNA sequence: TGTGCCAGCAGTTACCCGACAGGGGATGAGCAGTTCTTC.

This sequence joins TRBV12-3 or TRBV12-4 and TRBJ2-3; no clear D. The CDR3 loop spans 12 amino acids. The V gene lost 6 bases and the J gene lost 6 bases, with 10 bases spanning the gap. The CDR3 DNA reads TGTGCCAGCAGGTTGTCTACGGATACGCAGTATTTT. Translated: CASRLSTDTQYF.

The chain couples TRBV30 to TRBJ2-3; no clear D gene. The ends were cut back, 1 base at V and 3 bases at J, with 8 bases in the middle. CDR1 is GTSNPN and CDR2 is SVGIG in the germline V gene (reference sequence). The CDR3 is 13 residues long. The CDR3 protein is CAWSALGTDTQYF. The CDR3 DNA reads TGTGCCTGGAGTGCTCTAGGTACAGATACGCAGTATTTT.

The chain joins TRBV7-2 to TRBJ1-5; no reliable D call. CDR1 SGHTA and CDR2 FQGNSA come from the germline V gene. There are 12 residues in the CDR3. Trimming took 3 bases from V and 4 from J, leaving 4 bases between them. For the CDR3, the DNA is TGTGCCAGCAGCTTCCCGAATCAGCCCCAGCATTTT. Its translation is CASSFPNQPQHF.

This chain uses TRBV7-9 with TRBJ1-6, with 11 nucleotides matching TRBD1. V lost 3 bases to trimming and J lost 8 bases; unmatched junction nucleotides: 0. The CDR3 extends over 14 amino acids. From germline, CDR1 is SEHNR and CDR2 FQNEAQ (reference sequence). The CDR3 is CASSLGQGDSPLHF. CDR3 nucleotides: TGTGCCAGCAGCTTGGGACAGGGGGATTCACCCCTCCACTTT.

The chain uses TRBV10-3 and TRBJ2-1; 11 bases line up with TRBD2. After removal of 6 bases from V and 7 bases from J, the junction contained 8 bases not matched to a gene. The V gene's germline CDR1 is ENHRY and CDR2 SYGVKD. There are 15 residues in the CDR3. CDR3 bases: TGTGCCATCAGCCTTAGCGGGGGGGCGTGGAATGAGCAGTTCTTC. It codes for CAISLSGGAWNEQFF.

This clone has just one count. The rearrangement links TRBV6-6 to TRBJ1-5; TRBD1 aligns across 9 bases. Germline V lookup: CDR1 MNHNY, CDR2 SVGAGI (reference sequence). Germline trimming cut 7 bases from V and 4 bases from J; bases unmatched to any gene: 5. This CDR3 spans 14 amino acids. The CDR3 DNA sequence: TGTGCCAGCATACAAGGACAGGGGAATCAGCCCCAGCATTTT. As protein: CASIQGQGNQPQHF.

This clone was counted a single time. This sequence joins TRBV5-4 and TRBJ2-4; maybe TRBD2 (5 bases). Germline V gene data show CDR1 as SGHNT and CDR2 as YYREEE (reference sequence). V lost 4 bases and J 0 bases, leaving 14 bases between the germline ends. This CDR3 comprises 16 residues. The CDR3 region is CASSTPLGIAKNIQYF. CDR3 DNA sequence: TGTGCCAGCAGCACACCCCTCGGGATAGCCAAAAACATTCAGTACTTC.

The chain joins TRBV11-2 to TRBJ1-1, with D perhaps matching TRBD1 (5 bases). Per the germline V gene, CDR1 is SGHAT and CDR2 is FQNNGV. Trimming shortened V by 9 bases and J by 4 bases, and 9 bases separated the two germline ends. The CDR3 consists of 11 residues. The DNA for the CDR3 is TGTGCCAGTTCGGGGGTCACTGAAGCTTTCTTT. It is translated as CASSGVTEAFF.

The CDR3 DNA reads TGTGCCAGCAGCTTCCGACAGGGATCTCTTGAGCAGTTCTTC. It codes for CASSFRQGSLEQFF. This chain uses TRBV7-3 with TRBJ2-1; 7 positions match TRBD1. Germline V lookup: CDR1 SGHTA, CDR2 FQGTGA. The CDR3 has 14 amino acids. Trimming cost V 3 bases and J 9 bases; bases outside gene matches: 8.

The V gene is TRBV11-2, the J gene TRBJ2-2; 9 bases fit TRBD2. With 5 bases clipped from V and 8 bases from J, the junction kept 9 bases outside the gene matches. Germline values: CDR1 SGHAT, CDR2 FQNNGV. The CDR3 runs 15 residues. The CDR3: CASSVPLAGYGELFF. Here the CDR3 DNA reads TGTGCCAGCAGCGTCCCGCTAGCGGGGTATGGGGAGCTGTTTTTT.

DNA of the CDR3: TGTGCCAGCAGCCCGGGATCCCTCCACTTT. Translating gives CASSPGSLHF. The genes are TRBV7-9 and TRBJ1-6; D not resolved. Trimming pared 5 bases from V and 14 bases from J, leaving 7 bases between. The CDR3 totals 10 residues. Germline lookup yields CDR1 SEHNR and CDR2 FQNEAQ (reference sequence).

The V and J genes are TRBV5-1 and TRBJ2-5, with D perhaps TRBD2 (6 bases). Trimming left V 0 bases short and J 5 bases short, with 11 bases between. The CDR3 totals 14 residues. The germline V gene encodes CDR1 SGHRS and CDR2 YFSETQ. CDR3 nucleotide sequence: TGCGCCAGCAGCTTGGCAGCAGGGAGGGAGACCCAGTACTTC. Protein product: CASSLAAGRETQYF.

This chain links TRBV5-1 with TRBJ2-7, with 8 bases fitting TRBD2. There are 13 residues in the CDR3. CDR1 is SGHRS, CDR2 YFSETQ, per germline. V trimming: 5 bases; J trimming: 4 bases; junction bases outside the gene matches: 5. The CDR3 region has the DNA TGCGCCAGCAGTGGCGGGGGGAAATACGAGCAGTACTTC. Its protein is CASSGGGKYEQYF.

The V and J genes are TRBV11-2 and TRBJ2-3, with 10 bases aligning to TRBD1. Unmatched junction bases numbered 2, after V lost 5 bases and J lost 3 bases. The CDR3 contains 14 residues. The germline CDR1 and CDR2 sequences are SGHAT and FQNNGV. CDR3 loop: CASSRDRGTDTQYF. DNA for the CDR3: TGTGCCAGCAGCCGGGACAGGGGAACAGATACGCAGTATTTT. Combining the CDR3 with reference TRBV11-2 and TRBJ2-3 gives the whole variable domain EAGVAQSPRYKIIEKRQSVAFWCNPISGHATLYWYQQILGQGPKLLIQFQNNGVVDDSQLPKDRFSAERLKGVDSTLKIQPAKLEDSAVYLCASSRDRGTDTQYFGPGTRLTVL.

The chain couples TRBV4-1 to TRBJ1-5; 7 bases match TRBD1. CDR1 and CDR2 (germline): MGHRA, YSYEKL. The V segment lost 4 bases and the J segment 4 bases; nucleotides outside the gene matches: 4. The CDR3 has 14 amino acids. The CDR3 sequence: CASSRTGDNQPQHF. The CDR3 DNA reads TGCGCCAGCAGCCGAACAGGGGATAATCAGCCCCAGCATTTT.

The rearrangement links TRBV16 to TRBJ1-5; 10 nucleotides align to TRBD1. Germline CDR1 reads KGHSY; CDR2 reads FQNENV. J was trimmed by 5 bases and V by 3 bases; bases with no gene match: 4. The CDR3 spans 15 residues. CDR3 sequence reads: CASSQGQGTHQPQHF. The CDR3 DNA reads TGTGCCAGCAGCCAGGGACAGGGGACCCATCAGCCCCAGCATTTT.

V is TRBV2 and J is TRBJ1-2; no clear D gene. Germline-derived CDR1 and CDR2 are SNHLY and FYNNEI. The CDR3 is 13 residues long. Trimming shortened V by 4 bases and J by 7 bases, and 13 bases separated the two germline ends. Here the CDR3 DNA reads TGTGCCAGCAGTGCCCTACAAGGGAGTGGCTACACCTTC. Its translation is CASSALQGSGYTF.

This chain links TRBV10-3 with TRBJ1-3; 7 bases match TRBD1. The CDR3 is made up of 12 amino acids. With V trimmed by 10 bases and J by 4 bases, 4 bases remained unmatched. The germline gives CDR1 ENHRY, CDR2 SYGVKD. CDR3 DNA sequence: TGTGCCACGACAGGGATAGGAAACACCATATATTTT. Translating it yields CATTGIGNTIYF.

This CDR3 is CASSRSLINEKLFF. CDR3 DNA: TGTGCCAGCAGTAGAAGCCTAATTAATGAAAAACTGTTTTTT. The J gene is TRBJ1-4, the V gene TRBV6-5, with no clear D. V was trimmed by 5 bases and J by 4 bases, leaving 11 bases between them. CDR1 MNHEY and CDR2 SVGAGI come from the germline V gene. The CDR3 covers 14 residues.

The CDR3: CASSLSPGDQPQHF. The CDR3 DNA is TGCGCCAGCAGCCTATCCCCAGGGGATCAGCCCCAGCATTTT. This rearrangement joins TRBV4-1 to TRBJ1-5, with TRBD1 as a possible D gene (6 bases). The CDR3 spans 14 residues. The germline V and J ends were trimmed by 4 bases and 5 bases, with 12 bases remaining between them. Germline assignment: CDR1 MGHRA and CDR2 YSYEKL.